This TCR beta chain was sequenced for a study of blood T cells in healthy people across ages. General observations from the study: Naive T cell percentage by flow cytometry tracked strongly with beta diversity. The long-lived group displayed more naive CD4+ cells, plus higher diversity, than the aged donors did. Age showed a roughly linear inverse relationship with TCR beta diversity per million T cells.

Notes on this clonotype: No antigen is known for it.

Using a J-beta primer mix together with a sample-barcoded 5' primer, a second PCR was run for 7 to 11 cycles. Sequencing of every sample gave 2.5 million or more CDR3-containing paired-end reads. Each CDR3 protein is one row after TCRdb ran MiXCR on the 5' RACE reads. The sample lists about 1.8 million distinct CDR3 sequences; around half were seen once. Looked up from germline, CDR1 is DFQATT and CDR2 is SNEGSKA (reference sequence). Trimming cost V 3 bases and J 11 bases; bases outside gene matches: 13. The CDR3 length is 14 residues. This chain uses TRBV20-1 with TRBJ1-5, with 7 bases lining up with TRBD1. Sequencing was performed on blood. The receptor's source is a woman aged 35 to 49 in good health. The CDR3 loop is CSASGDRDFSTQHF. In nucleotides, the CDR3 is TGCAGTGCTAGCGGTGACAGGGACTTTTCGACCCAGCATTTT.